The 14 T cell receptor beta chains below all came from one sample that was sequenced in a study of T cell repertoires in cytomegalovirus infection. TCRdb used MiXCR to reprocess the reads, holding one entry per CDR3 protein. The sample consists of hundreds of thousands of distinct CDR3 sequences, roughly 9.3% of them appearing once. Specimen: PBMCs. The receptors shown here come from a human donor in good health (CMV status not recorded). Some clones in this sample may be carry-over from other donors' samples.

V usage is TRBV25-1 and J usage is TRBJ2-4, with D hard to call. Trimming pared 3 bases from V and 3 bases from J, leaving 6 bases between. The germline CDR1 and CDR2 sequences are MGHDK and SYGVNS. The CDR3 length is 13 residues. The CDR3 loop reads CASSDYNKNIQYF. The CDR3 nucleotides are TGTGCCAGCAGTGATTACAACAAAAACATTCAGTACTTC.

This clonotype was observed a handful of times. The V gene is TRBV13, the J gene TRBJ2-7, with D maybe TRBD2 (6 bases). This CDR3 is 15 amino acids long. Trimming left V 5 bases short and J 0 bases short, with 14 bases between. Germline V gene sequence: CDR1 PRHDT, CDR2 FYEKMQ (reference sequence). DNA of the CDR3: TGTGCCAGCAGCCATACGGGGGTTAACTCCTACGAGCAGTACGTC. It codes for CASSHTGVNSYEQYV.

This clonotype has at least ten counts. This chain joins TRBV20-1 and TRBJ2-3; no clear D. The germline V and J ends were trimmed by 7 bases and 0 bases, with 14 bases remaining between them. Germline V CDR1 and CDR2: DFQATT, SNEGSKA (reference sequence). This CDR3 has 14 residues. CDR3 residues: CSGADRSSTDTQYF. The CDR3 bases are TGCAGTGGGGCAGATCGATCTAGCACAGATACGCAGTATTTT.

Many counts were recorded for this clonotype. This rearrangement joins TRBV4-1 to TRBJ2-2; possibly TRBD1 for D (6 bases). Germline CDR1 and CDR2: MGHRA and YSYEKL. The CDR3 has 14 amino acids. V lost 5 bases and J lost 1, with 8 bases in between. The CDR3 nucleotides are TGCGCCAGCAGCATGGGACAGAACACCGGGGAGCTGTTTTTT. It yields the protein CASSMGQNTGELFF.

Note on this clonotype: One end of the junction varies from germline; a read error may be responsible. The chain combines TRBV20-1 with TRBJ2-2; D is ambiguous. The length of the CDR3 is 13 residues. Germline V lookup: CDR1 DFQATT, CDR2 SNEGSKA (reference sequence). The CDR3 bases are TGCAGTGCTAGGAAAGAGAACTCCGGGGAGCTGTTTTTT. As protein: CSARKENSGELFF.

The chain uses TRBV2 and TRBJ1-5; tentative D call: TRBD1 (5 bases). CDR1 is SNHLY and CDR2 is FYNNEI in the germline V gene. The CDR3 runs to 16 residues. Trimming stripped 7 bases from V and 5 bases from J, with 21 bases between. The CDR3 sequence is CASTLEGIPRDQPQHF. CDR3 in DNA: TGTGCCAGCACCCTAGAGGGGATTCCGCGAGATCAGCCCCAGCATTTT.

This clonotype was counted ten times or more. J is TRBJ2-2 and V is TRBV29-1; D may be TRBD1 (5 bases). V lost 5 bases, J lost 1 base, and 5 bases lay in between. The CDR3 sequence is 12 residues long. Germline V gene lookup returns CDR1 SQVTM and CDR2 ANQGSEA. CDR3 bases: TGCAGCGTTCAGGGGAACACCGGGGAGCTGTTTTTT. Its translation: CSVQGNTGELFF.

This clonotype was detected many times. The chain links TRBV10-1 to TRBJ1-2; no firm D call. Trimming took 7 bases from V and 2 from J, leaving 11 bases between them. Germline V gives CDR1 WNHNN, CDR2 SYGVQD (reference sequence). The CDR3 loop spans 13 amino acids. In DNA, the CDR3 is TGCGCCAGCACCCGATCGGCGAACTATGGCTACACCTTC. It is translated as CASTRSANYGYTF.

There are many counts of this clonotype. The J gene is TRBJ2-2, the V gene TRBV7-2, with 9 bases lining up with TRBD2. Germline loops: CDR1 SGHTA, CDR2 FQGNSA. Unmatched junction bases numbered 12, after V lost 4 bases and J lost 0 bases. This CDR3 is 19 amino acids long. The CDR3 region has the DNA TGTGCCAGCAGCTCCTTTATCCTAGCGGGGTTAACGAACACCGGGGAGCTGTTTTTT. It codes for CASSSFILAGLTNTGELFF.

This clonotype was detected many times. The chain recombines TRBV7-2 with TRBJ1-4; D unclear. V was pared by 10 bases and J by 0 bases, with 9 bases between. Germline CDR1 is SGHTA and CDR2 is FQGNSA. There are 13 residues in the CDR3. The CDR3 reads CATRASTNEKLFF. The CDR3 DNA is TGTGCCACTCGGGCCTCAACTAATGAAAAACTGTTTTTT.

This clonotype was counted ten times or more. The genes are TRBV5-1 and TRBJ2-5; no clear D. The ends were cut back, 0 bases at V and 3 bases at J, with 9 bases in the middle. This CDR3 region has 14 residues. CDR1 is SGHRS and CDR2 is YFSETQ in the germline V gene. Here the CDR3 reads CASSLVLAEETQYF. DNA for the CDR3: TGCGCCAGCAGCTTGGTTTTGGCGGAAGAGACCCAGTACTTC.

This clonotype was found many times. CDR3 protein: CASSSGTTRGQETQYF. CDR3 nucleotides: TGTGCCAGCAGCTCGGGGACGACCCGTGGACAAGAGACCCAGTACTTC. V and J are TRBV11-2 and TRBJ2-5; either TRBD1 or TRBD2 may supply D (5 bases each). The CDR3 extends over 16 amino acids. V was shortened by 4 bases and J by 2 bases, with 17 bases between the two germline ends. Germline-derived CDR1 and CDR2 are SGHAT and FQNNGV.

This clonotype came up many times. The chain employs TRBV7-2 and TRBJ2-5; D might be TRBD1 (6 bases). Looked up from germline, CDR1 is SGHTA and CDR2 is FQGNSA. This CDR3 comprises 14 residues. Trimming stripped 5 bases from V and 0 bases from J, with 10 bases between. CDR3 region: CASSRDRHQETQYF. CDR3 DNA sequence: TGTGCCAGCAGCCGAGACAGGCACCAAGAGACCCAGTACTTC.

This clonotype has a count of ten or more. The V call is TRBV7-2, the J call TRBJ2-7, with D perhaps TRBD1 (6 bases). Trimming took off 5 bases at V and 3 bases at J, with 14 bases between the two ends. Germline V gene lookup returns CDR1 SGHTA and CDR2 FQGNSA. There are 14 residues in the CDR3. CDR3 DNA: TGTGCCAGCAGCGAAATGGGGGCAGGCTACGAGCAGTACGTC. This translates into CASSEMGAGYEQYV.